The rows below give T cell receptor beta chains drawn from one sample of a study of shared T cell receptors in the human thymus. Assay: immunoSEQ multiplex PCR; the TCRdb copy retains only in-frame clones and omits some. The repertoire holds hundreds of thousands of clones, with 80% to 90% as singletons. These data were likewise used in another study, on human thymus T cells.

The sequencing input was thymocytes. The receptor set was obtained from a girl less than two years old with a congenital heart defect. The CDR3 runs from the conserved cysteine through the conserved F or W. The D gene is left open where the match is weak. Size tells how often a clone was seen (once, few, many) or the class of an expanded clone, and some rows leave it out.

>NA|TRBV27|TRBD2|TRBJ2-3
TGTGCCAGCAGTCCCCCCGCTAGCGGGGGAGTAATAGATACGCAGTATTTT
CASSPPASGGVIDTQYF
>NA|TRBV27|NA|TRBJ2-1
TGTGCCAGCACTCTTCCTCCCAATGAGCAGTTCTTC
CASTLPPNEQFF
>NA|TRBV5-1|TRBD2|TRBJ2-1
TGCGCCAGCAGCTTTGAACTAGCGGCCTACAATGAGCAGTTCTTC
CASSFELAAYNEQFF
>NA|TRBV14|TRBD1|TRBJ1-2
TGTGCCAGCAGCCGAGATAGGGGTTACAGGGGAGCTAACTATGGCTACACCTTC
CASSRDRGYRGANYGYTF
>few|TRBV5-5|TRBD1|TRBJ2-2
TGTGCCAGCAGCGCCCGGGACAGGGCGGGCACCGGGGAGCTGTTTTTT
CASSARDRAGTGELFF
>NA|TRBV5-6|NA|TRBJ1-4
TGTGCCAGCAGCGGACCGGGACACGCCGCAACTAATGAAAAACTGTTTTTT
CASSGPGHAATNEKLFF
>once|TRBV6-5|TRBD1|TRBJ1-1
TGTGCCAGCAGTTTGACTCAGGGGGCTTGGACTGAAGCTTTCTTT
CASSLTQGAWTEAFF
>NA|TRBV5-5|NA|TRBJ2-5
TGTGCCAGCAACAACAGGTACCAAGAGACCCAGTACTTC
CASNNRYQETQYF
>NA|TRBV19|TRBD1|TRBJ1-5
TGTGCCAGTAGTATATTCCCGGGACAGGGGACTCAGCCCCAGCATTTT
CASSIFPGQGTQPQHF
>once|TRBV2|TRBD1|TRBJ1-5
TGTGCCAGCAGTGCGGGACAGGGTTTCGATCAGCCCCAGCATTTT
CASSAGQGFDQPQHF
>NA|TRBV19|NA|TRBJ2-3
TGTGCCAGTAGTATACTTGCTGGCCGTAGCACAGATACGCAGTATTTT
CASSILAGRSTDTQYF
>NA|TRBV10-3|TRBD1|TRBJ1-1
TGTGCCATCACCGACCGACAGGGGGATAATCCGCTGTCTTTCTTT
CAITDRQGDNPLSFF
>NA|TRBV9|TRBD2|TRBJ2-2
TGTGCCAGCAGCCCACCCCCTAGCGGGGGGCCCGGGGAGCTGTTTTTT
CASSPPPSGGPGELFF
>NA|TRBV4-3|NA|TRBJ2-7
TGCGCCAGCAGCCAAGAGAGTGGGGGGGCGCGGGCCGAGCAGTACTTC
CASSQESGGARAEQYF
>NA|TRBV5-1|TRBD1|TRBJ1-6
TGCGCCAGCAGCTTTGGCCCGGGACAGGCCTTTAGCTCCTATAATTCACCCCTCCACTTT
CASSFGPGQAFSSYNSPLHF
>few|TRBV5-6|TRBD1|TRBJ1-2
TGTGCCAGCAGCTTGGTCCAGGGGGCTAACTATGGCTACACCTTC
CASSLVQGANYGYTF
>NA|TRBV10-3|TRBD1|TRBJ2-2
TGTGCCATCAGTGCCAAGGACAGGGGATGGAACACCGGGGAGCTGTTTTTT
CAISAKDRGWNTGELFF
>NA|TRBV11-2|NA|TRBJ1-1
TGTGCCAGCAGCTTAGGAGGACAGCTGAACACTGAAGCTTTCTTT
CASSLGGQLNTEAFF
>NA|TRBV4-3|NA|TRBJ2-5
TGCGCCAGCAGCCAAGTCGCGGGCATCTGGGGAGAGACCCAGTACTTC
CASSQVAGIWGETQYF
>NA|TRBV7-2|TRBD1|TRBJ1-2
TGTGCCAGCAGCTTAGGGAGGACAGGGGCCCCTTTTAACTATGGCTACACCTTC
CASSLGRTGAPFNYGYTF
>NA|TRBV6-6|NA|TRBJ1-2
TGTGCCAGCAGGGATAAGGACAGTGGGCTTTATGGCTACACCTTC
CASRDKDSGLYGYTF
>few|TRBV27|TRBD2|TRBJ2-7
TGTGCCAGCAGAACGACTAGCGGTCAGGACGAGCAGTACTTC
CASRTTSGQDEQYF
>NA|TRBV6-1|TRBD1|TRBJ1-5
TGTGCCAGTACGACAGGGAGGATCCATCAGCCCCAGCATTTT
CASTTGRIHQPQHF
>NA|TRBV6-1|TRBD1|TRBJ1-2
TGTGCCAGCAGTGAGGGTTGGAGGGACAGGGATGGCTACACCTTC
CASSEGWRDRDGYTF
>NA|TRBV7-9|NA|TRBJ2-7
TGTGCCAGCACCCGCGACAGGACCTACGAGCAGTACTTC
CASTRDRTYEQYF
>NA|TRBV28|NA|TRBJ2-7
TGTGCCAGCAGCCCTAGACAGTACAGCTCCTACGAGCAGTACTTC
CASSPRQYSSYEQYF
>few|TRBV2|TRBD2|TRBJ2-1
TGTGCCAGCAGACGCCCTAGCGGGGGGAACCGAGGGGGTGAGCAGTTCTTC
CASRRPSGGNRGGEQFF
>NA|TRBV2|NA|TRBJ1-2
TGTGCCAGCAGTGAAGTGCGGGACGATAACTATGGCTACACCTTC
CASSEVRDDNYGYTF